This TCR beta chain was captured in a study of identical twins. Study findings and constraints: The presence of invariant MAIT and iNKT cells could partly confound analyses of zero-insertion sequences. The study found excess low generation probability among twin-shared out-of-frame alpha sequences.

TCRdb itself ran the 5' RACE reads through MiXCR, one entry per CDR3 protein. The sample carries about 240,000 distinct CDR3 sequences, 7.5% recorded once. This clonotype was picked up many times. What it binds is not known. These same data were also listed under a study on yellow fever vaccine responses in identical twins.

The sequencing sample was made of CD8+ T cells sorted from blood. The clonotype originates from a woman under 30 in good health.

CDR3 DNA sequence: TGTGCCAGCAATTCCTTGGGTGAAAAACTGTTTTTT. This sequence encodes CASNSLGEKLFF. The genes are TRBV7-9 and TRBJ1-4; the D is unclear. V lost 7 bases to trimming and J lost 7 bases, with 10 bases between them. The CDR3 has 12 residues. From germline, CDR1 is SEHNR and CDR2 FQNEAQ (reference sequence). Supplemented by reference TRBV7-9 and TRBJ1-4, the full variable domain reads DTGVSQNPRHKITKRGQNVTFRCDPISEHNRLYWYRQTLGQGPEFLTYFQNEAQLEKSRLLSDRFSAERPKGSFSTLEIQRTEQGDSAMYLCASNSLGEKLFFGSGTQLSVL.